The clone carrying this TCR beta chain was seen a handful of times. The target antigen is unknown. The CDR3 consists of 16 residues. The trim removed 5 bases at V and 2 bases at J, leaving 5 bases unmatched. Germline CDR1 reads SNHLY; CDR2 reads FYNNEI. The data were taken from a study of T cells in localized non-small cell lung cancer. The assay was immunoSEQ multiplex PCR, and TCRdb's table has in-frame clones only and misses some. Of 55,000 to 75,000 clones detected, approximately 89% appear once; the ten largest clones hold 20%. The study, taken as a whole, reports: A median of roughly 52 of the top 100 tumor clones appeared in adjacent lung, which was paired and uninvolved. Among blood samples, higher T cell density accompanied longer overall survival. The study found T cell clonality highest in uninvolved adjacent lung, above tumor.

The receptor was derived from a man aged 40-75 years with stage I lung adenocarcinoma. The rearrangement joins TRBV2 to TRBJ2-7; 14 bases agree with TRBD2. This specimen consisted of peripheral blood, obtained before any cancer treatment. The CDR3 nucleotides read TGTGCCAGCAGTACGGGACTAGCGGGAGCGACCTACGAGCAGTACTTC. Its translation is CASSTGLAGATYEQYF. The full variable domain, in which reference TRBV2 and TRBJ2-7 provide the parts outside the CDR3, is EPEVTQTPSHQVTQMGQEVILRCVPISNHLYFYWYRQILGQKVEFLVSFYNNEISEKSEIFDDQFSVERPDGSNFTLKIRSTKLEDSAMYFCASSTGLAGATYEQYFGPGTRLTVT.